This T cell receptor (beta chain) was identified in a study of T cell responses to AZD1222 COVID-19 vaccine. Germline V gives CDR1 MDHEN, CDR2 SYDVKM. The ends were cut back, 6 bases at V and 6 bases at J, with 18 bases in the middle. CDR3 length equals 14 residues. The data were produced by immunoSEQ multiplex PCR, yet TCRdb's version contains in-frame clones alone and is incomplete. The data contain approximately 110,000 clones, 86% of them seen just once; the ten biggest clones take up around 7.7%. The sequence was obtained from an adult in good health. Sequenced material: peripheral blood, taken on day 0 of AZD1222 vaccination. This chain joins TRBV28 and TRBJ2-7; no clear D gene. The CDR3 sequence: CASRGHQAPSEQYF. The DNA of the CDR3 is TGTGCCAGCAGGGGCCATCAGGCCCCCTCCGAGCAGTACTTC.